This T cell receptor (beta chain) was identified during a study of CD8 T cells in Susac syndrome. Study-wide findings and caveats: It was acknowledged in the study that the number of individuals who were included in its TCR sequencing and HLA analysis was relatively small.

Turning to this clonotype: What it recognizes is unknown.

After extraction with the RNeasy kit, roughly 0.45 to 1 ug of the RNA was reverse transcribed using random hexamers. The CDR3 of TCR beta was amplified by immunoSEQ multiplex PCR across 54 Vbeta and 13 Jbeta. TCRdb reprocessed the immunoSEQ multiplex PCR reads via MiXCR and lists one record per CDR3 protein. The sample lists some 170,000 distinct CDR3 sequences, roughly 95% occurring once. The V gene end was trimmed by 3 bases and the J gene end by 4 bases; junction bases not matched to a gene: 5. CDR1 and CDR2 from the germline V gene are SGDLS and YYNGEE. The CDR3 consists of 14 residues. TCR beta was sequenced from blood CD8+ and CD4+ T cells. The multiple sclerosis control cohort comprised treatment-naive individuals presenting with stable or active relapsing-remitting disease.

The chain employs TRBV9 and TRBJ1-1; the match to TRBD1 covers 8 bases. The source of this sequence is a human donor with multiple sclerosis. What was sequenced was CD4+ T cells from PBMCs. Written as DNA, the CDR3 is TGTGCCAGCAGCGCCGACAGGGGTTCCACTGAAGCTTTCTTT. Translation gives CASSADRGSTEAFF.